Presented here are 26 T cell receptor beta chains from one specimen sequenced in a study of T cells in narcolepsy. Some clones are missing from TCRdb's copy, which holds only in-frame ones; the method was immunoSEQ multiplex PCR. The sample carries roughly 34,000 clones, about 80% recorded once. The sample consisted of CD45RA- memory CD4+ T cells from PBMCs. The receptors derive from a human donor with narcolepsy.

The chain combines TRBV6-5 with TRBJ1-6, with 10 bases lining up with TRBD1. The CDR3 is made up of 14 amino acids. Per the germline V gene, CDR1 is MNHEY and CDR2 is SVGAGI. The trim removed 6 bases at V and 7 bases at J, leaving 3 bases unmatched. CDR3 coding DNA: TGTGCCAGCAGAGGGACAGGGGACAATTCACCCCTCCACTTT. Residues: CASRGTGDNSPLHF.

The gene calls are TRBV18 and TRBJ1-3; 7 nucleotides line up with TRBD1. The CDR3 runs to 15 residues. The J segment lost 6 bases and the V segment lost 6 bases, leaving 11 bases of the junction unmatched. Germline lookup yields CDR1 KGHSH and CDR2 LQKENI. CDR3 residues: CASSLTGKRENTIYF. CDR3 DNA: TGTGCCAGCTCCCTGACAGGGAAACGGGAAAACACCATATATTTT.

This chain connects TRBV30 to TRBJ1-6; D gene ambiguous. The length of the CDR3 is 14 residues. The V end lost 6 bases, the J end lost 0 bases, and 9 bases lay between the germline ends. The germline CDR1 and CDR2 sequences are GTSNPN and SVGIG (reference sequence). CDR3 nucleotides: TGTGCCTGTACCGGAAGCTCCTATAATTCACCCCTCCACTTT. Its translation is CACTGSSYNSPLHF.

The V gene is TRBV2, the J gene TRBJ1-1, with a weak D call TRBD1 (5 bases). Germline CDR1 SNHLY, CDR2 FYNNEI. V lost 7 bases and J 0 bases, leaving 15 bases between the germline ends. The CDR3 is made up of 15 amino acids. The chain's CDR3 is CASKGARNMNTEAFF. In DNA, the CDR3 is TGTGCCAGCAAAGGGGCAAGGAATATGAACACTGAAGCTTTCTTT.

CDR3 sequence: CASSLEQMNTEAFF. CDR3 sequence (DNA): TGTGCCAGCAGTTTGGAACAGATGAACACTGAAGCTTTCTTT. This rearrangement joins TRBV28 to TRBJ1-1; D gene uncertain. The CDR3 runs 14 residues. With 3 bases removed from V and 0 bases from J, the gap between germline ends came to 8 bases. The germline gives CDR1 MDHEN, CDR2 SYDVKM.

The rearrangement joins TRBV13 to TRBJ1-4, with D possibly being TRBD1 (6 bases). This CDR3 spans 15 amino acids. Germline V gene lookup returns CDR1 PRHDT and CDR2 FYEKMQ (reference sequence). Deletions cut 5 bases from V and 15 bases from J, with 25 bases between. CDR3 residues: CASSHRQAPQGGLFF. The CDR3 DNA sequence: TGTGCCAGCAGCCACCGACAGGCTCCCCAAGGAGGGTTGTTTTTT.

V and J are TRBV15 and TRBJ1-5; 7 nucleotides line up with TRBD1. The V and J ends lost 3 bases and 0 bases, in that order; junction bases with no gene match: 2. The CDR3 extends over 15 amino acids. Germline V lookup: CDR1 LNHNV, CDR2 YYDKDF (reference sequence). The CDR3 nucleotides read TGTGCCACCAGCAGGGGACAGCTTAGCAATCAGCCCCAGCATTTT. Translation gives CATSRGQLSNQPQHF.

The chain carries TRBV7-2 and TRBJ1-2, with 7 nucleotides matching TRBD1. The V gene's germline CDR1 is SGHTA and CDR2 FQGNSA. J lost 8 bases, V lost 0 bases, and 9 bases had no gene match. This CDR3 region has 15 residues. CDR3 nucleotide sequence: TGTGCCAGCAGCTTAGCGAGTGGCCCAGGGGGGGGCTACACCTTC. It encodes CASSLASGPGGGYTF.

The CDR3 region is CASSLDSANTEAFF. CDR3 in DNA: TGTGCCAGCAGCTTAGACAGCGCGAACACTGAAGCTTTCTTT. The chain employs TRBV7-3 and TRBJ1-1; TRBD1 might be the D (5 bases). V shed 2 bases and J shed 1 base, with 8 bases lying between them. In germline, CDR1 is SGHTA, CDR2 FQGTGA. There are 14 residues in the CDR3.

Written as DNA, the CDR3 is TGTGCCAGCAGCTTCGACAGGGGCCGAACCAACGTTGAAGCTTTCTTT. The encoded protein is CASSFDRGRTNVEAFF. This chain links TRBV7-2 with TRBJ1-1, with TRBD1 matching over 8 bases. Germline V gene data show CDR1 as SGHTA and CDR2 as FQGNSA. The CDR3 is 16 amino acids. V was clipped by 3 bases and J by 7 bases; unmatched bases: 13.

Only a few counts were recorded for this clone. The chain combines TRBV15 with TRBJ2-3; 8 bases agree with TRBD2. The CDR3 length is 17 residues. The germline V gene has CDR1 LNHNV and CDR2 YYDKDF (reference sequence). Trimming at V came to 0 bases and at J to 3 bases, leaving 8 bases not matched to a gene. This chain's CDR3 is CATSRDRSTSGTDTQYF. DNA for the CDR3: TGTGCCACCAGCAGAGATCGTAGTACTAGCGGAACAGATACGCAGTATTTT.

The count of this clone is one. This specimen includes other DNA sequences encoding the same CDR3. This CDR3 reads CASSLYGRSSYNSPLHF. As DNA, the CDR3 is TGTGCCAGCAGCTTATATGGGCGGAGCTCCTATAATTCACCCCTCCACTTT. This rearrangement joins TRBV7-3 to TRBJ1-6, with unresolved D. This CDR3 is 17 amino acids long. CDR1 is SGHTA and CDR2 is FQGTGA in the germline V gene. Between the trimmed V and J ends, which lost 2 bases and 0 bases, there was a span of 11 bases.

V gene TRBV11-3 combines with J gene TRBJ2-2; D unclear. V was trimmed by 6 bases and J by 1 base, leaving 9 bases between them. Germline V gives CDR1 SGHNT, CDR2 YENEEA. The CDR3 totals 14 residues. CDR3 nucleotides: TGTGCCAGCAGGGTGGCAGGGAACACCGGGGAGCTGTTTTTT. Translation: CASRVAGNTGELFF.

This sequence joins TRBV19 and TRBJ2-6, with 7 nucleotides matching TRBD2. This CDR3 has 19 amino acids. V gave up 3 bases and J gave up 0 bases; unmatched junction bases: 11. Germline CDR1 reads LNHDA; CDR2 reads SQIVND (reference sequence). This CDR3 is CASSIGRGREGSGANVLTF. CDR3 in DNA: TGTGCCAGTAGTATTGGTCGCGGCAGGGAGGGCTCTGGGGCCAACGTCCTGACTTTC.

V and J are TRBV14 and TRBJ1-1; no reliable D call. V was pared by 2 bases and J by 0 bases, with 4 bases between. From germline, CDR1 is SGHDN and CDR2 FVKESK. The CDR3 has 13 residues. The CDR3 is CASSQNMNTEAFF. CDR3 bases: TGTGCCAGCAGCCAAAATATGAACACTGAAGCTTTCTTT. The complete variable domain, with remaining parts taken from reference TRBV14 and TRBJ1-1, reads EAGVTQFPSHSVIEKGQTVTLRCDPISGHDNLYWYRRVMGKEIKFLLHFVKESKQDESGMPNNRFLAERTGGTYSTLKVQPAELEDSGVYFCASSQNMNTEAFFGQGTRLTVV.

This chain connects TRBV18 to TRBJ2-2, with 10 bases that match TRBD1. Germline lookup yields CDR1 KGHSH and CDR2 LQKENI. CDR3 length: 17 amino acids. The J segment lost 6 bases and the V segment lost 1 base, leaving 8 bases of the junction unmatched. CDR3 sequence (DNA): TGTGCCAGCTCACCACAACGACAGGGGGCTATGTCCGGGGAGCTGTTTTTT. Translation gives CASSPQRQGAMSGELFF.

The chain is built from TRBV19 and TRBJ1-2; D is unresolved. The germline V gene has CDR1 LNHDA and CDR2 SQIVND (reference sequence). The CDR3 totals 12 residues. V was cut by 6 bases and J by 4 bases, with 9 bases left in between. The CDR3 bases are TGTGCCAGTAGACGGGAGGCCTATGGCTACACCTTC. Its protein product is CASRREAYGYTF.

For the CDR3, the DNA is TGTGCCAGCAGCAAAATCAGGCGGGGGTCCTCCTACGAGCAGTACTTC. This encodes CASSKIRRGSSYEQYF. The chain employs TRBV21-1 and TRBJ2-7; whether TRBD2, the table's D call, matches the DNA was not checked. TRBV21-1 is classified as a pseudogene. The CDR3 extends over 16 amino acids.

The chain recombines TRBV10-3 with TRBJ2-1; TRBD2 aligns across 11 bases. J gave up 7 bases and V 5 bases, and 7 bases lay outside the gene matches. Germline CDR1 is ENHRY and CDR2 is SYGVKD. CDR3 length: 15 residues. The CDR3 region has the DNA TGTGCCATCAGTTACCTAGCGGGGGGTGAGAATGAGCAGTTCTTC. Its protein is CAISYLAGGENEQFF.

The chain joins TRBV27 to TRBJ1-1, with unresolved D. Per germline, CDR1 MNHEY and CDR2 SMNVEV (reference sequence). Trimming shortened V by 6 bases and J by 2 bases, and 13 bases separated the two germline ends. This CDR3 is 14 amino acids long. CDR3 in amino acids: CASSIRLANTEAFF. Written as DNA, the CDR3 is TGTGCCAGCAGCATCCGCCTAGCAAACACTGAAGCTTTCTTT.

This clone was counted a single time. V gene TRBV7-2 combines with J gene TRBJ1-5; D is undetermined. V was pared by 7 bases and J by 0 bases, with 7 bases between. Germline values: CDR1 SGHTA, CDR2 FQGNSA. This CDR3 contains 13 residues. The chain's CDR3 is CASTPNSNQPQHF. The CDR3 bases are TGTGCCAGCACCCCTAATAGCAATCAGCCCCAGCATTTT.

This chain uses TRBV14 with TRBJ2-1; TRBD1 matches 8 bases. Germline V gene lookup returns CDR1 SGHDN and CDR2 FVKESK. The CDR3 is 15 residues long. V dropped 5 bases and J dropped 5; count of bases not matched to a gene: 8. The CDR3 spells CASSARTGFHNEQFF. DNA of the CDR3: TGTGCCAGCAGCGCGCGGACAGGGTTCCACAATGAGCAGTTCTTC. The entire variable domain, with the rest obtained from reference TRBV14 and TRBJ2-1, is as follows: EAGVTQFPSHSVIEKGQTVTLRCDPISGHDNLYWYRRVMGKEIKFLLHFVKESKQDESGMPNNRFLAERTGGTYSTLKVQPAELEDSGVYFCASSARTGFHNEQFFGPGTRLTVL.

As concerns this clone: The same CDR3 also results from other DNA sequences found in this sample. The chain combines TRBV11-2 with TRBJ1-2; no definite D call. Germline CDR1 and CDR2: SGHAT and FQNNGV. The ends were cut back, 1 base at V and 3 bases at J, with 9 bases in the middle. The CDR3 totals 14 residues. CDR3 protein: CASSLAPTDYGYTF. The DNA of the CDR3 is TGTGCCAGCAGCTTAGCCCCGACGGACTATGGCTACACCTTC.

V usage is TRBV11-2 and J usage is TRBJ2-1, with D possibly being TRBD1 or TRBD2 (5 bases each). V lost 0 bases, J lost 7 bases, and 19 bases lay in between. There are 17 residues in the CDR3. Germline CDR1 is SGHAT and CDR2 is FQNNGV. CDR3 sequence: CASSLDEPGRGINEQFF. The CDR3 DNA is TGTGCCAGCAGCTTAGATGAGCCAGGGAGAGGGATAAATGAGCAGTTCTTC.

This clone showed up just a few times. The V call is TRBV19, the J call TRBJ1-6, with a tentative D call TRBD1 (6 bases). V lost 9 bases, J lost 6 bases, and 15 bases lay in between. The germline V gene has CDR1 LNHDA and CDR2 SQIVND (reference sequence). CDR3 length: 14 amino acids. CDR3 sequence: CASQGRTVNSPLHF. CDR3 coding DNA: TGTGCCAGCCAGGGCAGGACAGTTAATTCACCCCTCCACTTT.

This rearrangement joins TRBV7-9 to TRBJ2-5; D ambiguous. CDR3 length: 15 amino acids. The ends were cut back, 1 base at V and 5 bases at J, with 14 bases in the middle. Per germline, CDR1 SEHNR and CDR2 FQNEAQ (reference sequence). The CDR3 nucleotides read TGTGCCAGCAGCTTAGGTTTAGGTTCCAAGGAGACCCAGTACTTC. It is translated as CASSLGLGSKETQYF.